A selection of T cell receptor beta chains follows, all from one sample in a study of CXCR3-negative and CXCR3-positive naive CD8 T cells. With the 5' RACE reads reprocessed, TCRdb shows one record per CDR3 protein and no DNA. This table holds around 92,000 distinct CDR3 sequences. Sequenced: naive CXCR3- CD8+ T cells from blood. The origin of the receptors is a human donor in good health. Some clones in this sample may be carry-over from other donors' samples. The CDR3 runs from the conserved cysteine through the conserved F or W. Only some rows state a clone size, as once, few, many or a class for expanded clones.

TRBV19	NA	TRBJ2-3	CASSGPYFASSTDTQYF
TRBV20-1	NA	TRBJ2-1	CSARGSGAVEQFF
TRBV5-1	NA	TRBJ2-3	CASSLGGRAEDTQYF
TRBV29-1	NA	TRBJ2-1	CSATPGLADEQFF
TRBV27	NA	TRBJ2-3	CASSLIGAGPTDTQYF
TRBV29-1	NA	TRBJ2-7	CSVPQGAGEQYF
TRBV5-1	NA	TRBJ2-7	CASSLSASYEQYF
TRBV6-6	NA	TRBJ1-1	CASSLNRGDTEAFF
TRBV20-1	NA	TRBJ2-1	CSARFPSGYNEQFF
TRBV2	NA	TRBJ2-1	CASIPTGAVNEQFF
TRBV29-1	medium-sized	TRBJ2-7	CSVWGADYEQYF
TRBV6-2/TRBV6-3	NA	TRBJ1-1	CASSNTGQKNTEAFF
TRBV7-9	NA	TRBJ2-7	CASSREGPTYEQYF
TRBV29-1	NA	TRBJ1-1	CSVDFQPNTEAFF
TRBV7-9	NA	TRBJ2-1	CASSLGLAQFF
TRBV29-1	NA	TRBJ1-2	CSVQNYRGPYGYTF
TRBV29-1	NA	TRBJ2-1	CSVAGLLSSYNEQFF
TRBV29-1	NA	TRBJ1-1	CSVERGAEAFF
TRBV4-1	medium-sized	TRBJ1-2	CASSYQEGGTDFGYTF
TRBV29-1	NA	TRBJ2-7	CSVDRGHDEQYF
TRBV9	NA	TRBJ1-5	CASSVVSGGQPQHF
TRBV7-3	NA	TRBJ1-1	CASSPGVVGNTEAFF
TRBV5-1	NA	TRBJ1-2	CASRETGSVYGYTF
TRBV25-1	NA	TRBJ2-7	CASSEMNRPSNEQYF
TRBV20-1	NA	TRBJ2-1	CSAGGTAGYNEQFF
TRBV19	NA	TRBJ1-1	CASSGDRVGEVTEAFF
TRBV2	NA	TRBJ1-5	CASSEGEGQPQHF
TRBV12-3/TRBV12-4	NA	TRBJ2-7	CASSLTSGIYEQYF
TRBV7-9	NA	TRBJ2-1	CASSLPTGSEQFF
TRBV6-5	NA	TRBJ1-1	CASSYGDLNTEAFF
TRBV20-1	NA	TRBJ1-1	CSVQGQGTTEAFF
TRBV7-9	NA	TRBJ2-5	CASSRARETQYF
TRBV29-1	NA	TRBJ2-7	CSAMQGVAYEQYF
TRBV29-1	NA	TRBJ2-7	CSVGTGGAYEQYF
TRBV10-3	NA	TRBJ1-1	CAIGGQGNTEAFF
TRBV29-1	NA	TRBJ1-1	CSVTEGLGNDFF
TRBV2	NA	TRBJ2-1	CASSEAGYNEQFF
TRBV7-9	NA	TRBJ2-5	CASSLPREGLEETQYF
TRBV5-4	NA	TRBJ1-1	CASSVRGNTEAFF
TRBV24-1	NA	TRBJ2-1	CATSGASGINNEQFF
TRBV6-2/TRBV6-3	NA	TRBJ2-1	CASSYSQTGINEQFF
TRBV5-1	NA	TRBJ2-7	CASSLEGTYEQYF
TRBV6-5	NA	TRBJ2-7	CASKTLGAAYEQYF